The 25 T cell receptor beta chains presented below share a single source sample, sequenced in a study of blood T cell repertoires in COVID-19. Clones were sequenced by immunoSEQ multiplex PCR, and TCRdb holds only the in-frame ones, with some missing. The sample carries about 140,000 clones, roughly four fifths recorded once. The sequenced material came from peripheral blood. Every receptor here comes from a woman of 80 years or more in a cohort sampled during active or convalescent COVID-19.

This clone was counted a single time. The V call is TRBV19, the J call TRBJ2-3; 7 bases map to TRBD2. This CDR3 is 14 amino acids long. CDR1 LNHDA and CDR2 SQIVND come from the germline V gene (reference sequence). The J segment lost 4 bases and the V segment lost 3 bases, leaving 4 bases of the junction unmatched. CDR3 region: CASSIGGYADTQYF. DNA for the CDR3: TGTGCCAGTAGTATCGGGGGGTATGCAGATACGCAGTATTTT.

This clone was counted once. The chain combines TRBV5-6 with TRBJ2-1, with 10 bases identical to TRBD2. Germline CDR1 reads SGHDT; CDR2 reads YYEEEE. The CDR3 is made up of 13 amino acids. The V gene end was trimmed by 9 bases and the J gene end by 7 bases; junction bases not matched to a gene: 7. This CDR3 is CATGLAGVNEQFF. The CDR3 DNA reads TGTGCCACGGGGCTAGCGGGGGTTAATGAGCAGTTCTTC. The full variable domain, its missing parts supplied by reference TRBV5-6 and TRBJ2-1, is DAGVTQSPTHLIKTRGQQVTLRCSPKSGHDTVSWYQQALGQGPQFIFQYYEEEERQRGNFPDRFSGHQFPNYSSELNVNALLLGDSALYLCATGLAGVNEQFFGPGTRLTVL.

The J gene is TRBJ1-4, the V gene TRBV3-1 (or the pseudogene TRBV3-2); possibly TRBD1 for D (5 bases). With 3 bases removed from V and 12 bases from J, the gap between germline ends came to 11 bases. The CDR3 runs to 12 residues. From germline, CDR1 is LGHDT and CDR2 YNNKEL (reference sequence). CDR3 loop: CASSQAGLELFF. Written as DNA, the CDR3 is TGTGCCAGCAGCCAGGCAGGGCTGGAACTGTTTTTT.

V and J are TRBV4-2 and TRBJ1-2; D unclear. The germline V gene encodes CDR1 LGHNA and CDR2 YNFKEQ. Trimming pared 2 bases from V and 8 bases from J, leaving 9 bases between. The CDR3 spans 12 residues. The CDR3: CASSQFTRGYTF. The CDR3 nucleotides are TGTGCCAGCAGCCAATTTACGAGGGGCTACACCTTC.

The chain uses TRBV4-1 and TRBJ2-5, with 12 bases matching TRBD2. CDR3 length: 18 residues. The V gene's germline CDR1 is MGHRA and CDR2 YSYEKL. The V segment lost 4 bases and the J segment 5 bases; nucleotides outside the gene matches: 14. CDR3 loop: CASSRTRPLAGGLETQYF. In DNA form, the CDR3 reads TGCGCCAGCAGCCGAACACGACCGCTAGCGGGGGGGCTCGAGACCCAGTACTTC.

The chain joins TRBV19 to TRBJ1-6; D perhaps matches TRBD1 (5 bases). This CDR3 spans 17 amino acids. CDR1 is LNHDA and CDR2 is SQIVND in the germline V gene (reference sequence). The V end was cut by 3 bases, the J end by 5 bases, with 17 bases between. In nucleotides, the CDR3 is TGTGCCAGTAGTATTCGACAGATCAATGTACATAATTCACCCCTCCACTTT. Its translation is CASSIRQINVHNSPLHF.

V gene TRBV6-5 combines with J gene TRBJ2-1; 7 nucleotides line up with TRBD1. Germline CDR1 is MNHEY and CDR2 is SVGAGI. V lost 10 bases, J lost 4 bases, and 7 bases stayed unmatched. The CDR3 sequence is 13 residues long. The chain's CDR3 is CATGLQGYNEQFF. In DNA form, the CDR3 reads TGTGCCACCGGGCTACAGGGGTACAATGAGCAGTTCTTC.

The chain couples TRBV6-5 to TRBJ1-2; 10 bases are a match to TRBD1. CDR1 is MNHEY, CDR2 SVGAGI, per germline. The CDR3 loop spans 14 amino acids. V was clipped by 4 bases and J by 8 bases; unmatched bases: 7. CDR3 bases: TGTGCCAGCAGTTCCATCCGGGACAGGGGCGGCTACACCTTC. This encodes CASSSIRDRGGYTF.

The chain is built from TRBV11-2 and TRBJ2-5; 10 positions agree with TRBD2. The ends lost 3 bases at V and 5 bases at J; junction bases unmatched: 6. The CDR3 is made up of 15 amino acids. CDR1 is SGHAT, CDR2 FQNNGV, per germline. This CDR3 is CASSLLAGVAETQYF. The CDR3 nucleotides read TGTGCCAGCAGCTTGCTAGCGGGGGTCGCGGAGACCCAGTACTTC.

The rearrangement links TRBV28 to TRBJ2-2, with 8 nucleotides matching TRBD2. This CDR3 has 18 residues. The germline V gene has CDR1 MDHEN and CDR2 SYDVKM. J gave up 2 bases and V 2 bases, and 10 bases lay outside the gene matches. The CDR3 DNA sequence: TGTGCCAGCAGTTTACAAGTGGGAGCGGGGGATAACACCGGGGAGCTGTTTTTT. Its translation is CASSLQVGAGDNTGELFF. Full variable domain (missing parts from reference TRBV28 and TRBJ2-2): DVKVTQSSRYLVKRTGEKVFLECVQDMDHENMFWYRQDPGLGLRLIYFSYDVKMKEKGDIPEGYSVSREKKERFSLILESASTNQTSMYLCASSLQVGAGDNTGELFFGEGSRLTVL.

This clone was seen once. The chain uses TRBV19 and TRBJ2-7; weak D call: TRBD1 (5 bases). V was shortened by 6 bases and J by 0 bases, with 12 bases between the two germline ends. CDR1 is LNHDA and CDR2 is SQIVND in the germline V gene (reference sequence). There are 14 residues in the CDR3. CDR3 loop: CASRDNALSYEQYF. CDR3 coding DNA: TGTGCCAGTAGGGACAACGCCCTCTCCTACGAGCAGTACTTC.

This CDR3 reads CASSADRGGGEKLFF. The DNA for the CDR3 is TGTGCCAGCAGTGCCGACAGGGGGGGAGGTGAAAAACTGTTTTTT. The chain employs TRBV2 and TRBJ1-4, with TRBD1 matching over 9 bases. The CDR3 consists of 15 residues. V shed 4 bases and J 7 bases; nucleotides not matched to a gene: 7. Germline assignment: CDR1 SNHLY and CDR2 FYNNEI.

The rearrangement uses TRBV7-9 and TRBJ2-2; D call uncertain. This CDR3 contains 15 residues. V lost 7 bases, J lost 5 bases, and 17 bases lay in between. The germline V gene has CDR1 SEHNR and CDR2 FQNEAQ (reference sequence). The DNA of the CDR3 is TGTGCCAGCACCTATGCGGCTCGGATTACCGGGGAGCTGTTTTTT. Its translation is CASTYAARITGELFF.

The genes are TRBV28 and TRBJ1-6, with D possibly TRBD1 on 6 matching bases. This CDR3 comprises 15 residues. Germline values: CDR1 MDHEN, CDR2 SYDVKM. V lost 5 bases and J lost 7, with 15 bases in between. CDR3 residues: CASSPWTAVNSPLHF. CDR3 sequence (DNA): TGTGCCAGCAGTCCATGGACAGCCGTAAATTCACCCCTCCACTTT.

The chain's CDR3 is CASSPSQNRGNTIYF. CDR3 bases: TGTGCCAGCTCACCGTCGCAGAACCGCGGAAACACCATATATTTT. The chain uses TRBV18 and TRBJ1-3, with unresolved D. V was cut by 3 bases and J by 4 bases, with 13 bases left in between. The CDR3 runs to 15 residues. CDR1 is KGHSH, CDR2 LQKENI, per germline.

Remarks on this clone: An end of the junction differs from the germline gene, which may be a read error. V and J are TRBV28 and TRBJ1-6; D not resolved. CDR3 length: 13 amino acids. CDR1 and CDR2 (germline): MDHEN, SYDVKM. This CDR3 reads CASSYTTDSTKTF. The DNA of the CDR3 is TGTGCCAGCAGTTACACGACGGACTCCACCAAGACGTTT.

This clone was seen only a few times. This sequence joins TRBV6-5 and TRBJ1-2, with D perhaps TRBD1 (5 bases). Trimming cost V 2 bases and J 4 bases, with 8 bases left between them. The CDR3 has 13 residues. The germline CDR1 and CDR2 sequences are MNHEY and SVGAGI. DNA for the CDR3: TGTGCCAGCAGTTACGACAGCACCTATGGCTACACCTTC. Residues: CASSYDSTYGYTF.

The chain is built from TRBV5-6 and TRBJ2-5, with 7 bases fitting TRBD1. With V trimmed by 3 bases and J by 2 bases, 1 base remained unmatched. The length of the CDR3 is 13 residues. The germline V gene encodes CDR1 SGHDT and CDR2 YYEEEE. CDR3 residues: CASSYRGQETQYF. The CDR3 DNA sequence: TGTGCCAGCAGCTACAGGGGTCAAGAGACCCAGTACTTC.

The gene calls are TRBV5-4 and TRBJ2-3; 11 bases line up with TRBD2. Germline-derived CDR1 and CDR2 are SGHNT and YYREEE (reference sequence). The junction had 4 bases not matched to a gene; V was cut back by 2 bases and J by 5 bases. The CDR3 extends over 15 amino acids. The CDR3, as DNA: TGTGCCAGCAGCTTATGGCTAGCGGGGGGAGATACGCAGTATTTT. The encoded protein is CASSLWLAGGDTQYF.

V and J are TRBV30 and TRBJ1-1, with TRBD1 matching over 7 bases. The CDR3 extends over 12 amino acids. Looked up from germline, CDR1 is GTSNPN and CDR2 is SVGIG (reference sequence). V trimming: 2 bases; J trimming: 6 bases; junction bases outside the gene matches: 3. CDR3 nucleotide sequence: TGTGCCTGGAGTAGACAGGGCGCTGAAGCTTTCTTT. It is translated as CAWSRQGAEAFF.

This CDR3 is CASSFQGGTYNEQFF. The CDR3 DNA follows: TGTGCCAGCAGCTTTCAGGGTGGGACCTACAATGAGCAGTTCTTC. The gene calls are TRBV7-2 and TRBJ2-1, with D possibly matching TRBD1 (5 bases). This CDR3 is 15 amino acids long. Trimming removed 3 bases at V and 2 bases at J, with 11 bases between. Germline CDR1 is SGHTA and CDR2 is FQGNSA.

This clone has just a few counts. The chain links TRBV1 to TRBJ1-6. TRBV1 is a pseudogene. The CDR3 has 16 amino acids. CDR3 loop: CTSSQVSGGVNSPLHF. CDR3 nucleotide sequence: TGCACCAGCAGCCAAGTTTCGGGGGGCGTTAATTCACCCCTCCACTTT.

This CDR3 is CASSPNLDRGNGYTF. The CDR3 coding sequence is TGTGCCAGCTCACCAAACCTGGACAGGGGGAATGGCTACACCTTC. The V call is TRBV18, the J call TRBJ1-2; TRBD1 agrees at 10 bases. Germline V gives CDR1 KGHSH, CDR2 LQKENI. The CDR3 totals 15 residues. After removal of 2 bases from V and 6 bases from J, the junction contained 6 bases not matched to a gene.

V usage is TRBV5-1 and J usage is TRBJ1-4; D is perhaps TRBD1 (6 bases). V was shortened by 1 base and J by 3 bases, with 10 bases between the two germline ends. The germline CDR1 and CDR2 sequences are SGHRS and YFSETQ. The CDR3 spans 15 residues. The CDR3 reads CASSLRPGANEKLFF. CDR3 nucleotide sequence: TGCGCCAGCAGCTTGAGGCCAGGGGCTAATGAAAAACTGTTTTTT. Looking up the rest from reference TRBV5-1 and TRBJ1-4 gives the full variable domain: KAGVTQTPRYLIKTRGQQVTLSCSPISGHRSVSWYQQTPGQGLQFLFEYFSETQRNKGNFPGRFSGRQFSNSRSEMNVSTLELGDSALYLCASSLRPGANEKLFFGSGTQLSVL.

This clone was found a few times. The chain employs TRBV18 and TRBJ2-3; the match to TRBD2 covers 11 bases. The V gene end was trimmed by 0 bases and the J gene end by 2 bases; junction bases not matched to a gene: 4. This CDR3 comprises 17 residues. In germline, CDR1 is KGHSH, CDR2 LQKENI. The CDR3 here is CASSPPTSGGHTDTQYF. CDR3 nucleotides: TGTGCCAGCTCACCACCTACTAGCGGGGGACACACAGATACGCAGTATTTT. Filled out from reference TRBV18 and TRBJ2-3, the complete variable domain reads NAGVMQNPRHLVRRRGQEARLRCSPMKGHSHVYWYRQLPEEGLKFMVYLQKENIIDESGMPKERFSAEFPKEGPSILRIQQVVRGDSAAYFCASSPPTSGGHTDTQYFGPGTRLTVL.